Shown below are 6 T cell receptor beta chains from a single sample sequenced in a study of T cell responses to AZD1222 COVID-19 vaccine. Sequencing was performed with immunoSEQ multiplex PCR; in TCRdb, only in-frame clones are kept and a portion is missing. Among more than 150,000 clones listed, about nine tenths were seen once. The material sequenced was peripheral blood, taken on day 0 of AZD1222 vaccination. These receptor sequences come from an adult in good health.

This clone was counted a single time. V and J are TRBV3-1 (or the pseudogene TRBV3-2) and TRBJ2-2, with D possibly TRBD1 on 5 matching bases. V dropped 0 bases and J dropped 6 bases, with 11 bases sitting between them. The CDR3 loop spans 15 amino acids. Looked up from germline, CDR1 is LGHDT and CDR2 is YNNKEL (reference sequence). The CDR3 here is CASSQDFRVSGELFF. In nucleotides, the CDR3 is TGTGCCAGCAGCCAAGACTTCAGGGTTTCCGGGGAGCTGTTTTTT.

CDR3 loop: CASSRGRGRSGNTGELFF. The CDR3 DNA is TGCGCCAGCAGTAGGGGCAGGGGGAGAAGTGGGAACACCGGGGAGCTGTTTTTT. This chain links TRBV10-1 with TRBJ2-2; TRBD1 matches at 7 bases. With V trimmed by 5 bases and J by 1 base, 13 bases remained unmatched. CDR3 length: 18 amino acids. Germline-derived CDR1 and CDR2 are WNHNN and SYGVQD (reference sequence).

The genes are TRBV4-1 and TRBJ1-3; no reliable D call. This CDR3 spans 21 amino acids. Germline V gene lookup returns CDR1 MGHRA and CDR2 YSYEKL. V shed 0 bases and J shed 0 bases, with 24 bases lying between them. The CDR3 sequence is CASSQDSSLFGRMSSGNTIYF. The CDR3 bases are TGCGCCAGCAGCCAAGATTCCAGTTTGTTTGGAAGGATGAGCTCTGGAAACACCATATATTTT.

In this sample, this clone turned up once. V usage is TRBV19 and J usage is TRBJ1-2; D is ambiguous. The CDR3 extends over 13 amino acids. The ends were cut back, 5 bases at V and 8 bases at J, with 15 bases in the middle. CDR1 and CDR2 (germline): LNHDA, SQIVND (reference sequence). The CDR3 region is CASSSGSVGGYTF. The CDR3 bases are TGTGCCAGTAGTTCCGGGAGCGTAGGAGGCTACACCTTC. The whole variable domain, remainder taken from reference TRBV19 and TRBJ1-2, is DGGITQSPKYLFRKEGQNVTLSCEQNLNHDAMYWYRQDPGQGLRLIYYSQIVNDFQKGDIAEGYSVSREKKESFPLTVTSAQKNPTAFYLCASSSGSVGGYTFGSGTRLTVV.

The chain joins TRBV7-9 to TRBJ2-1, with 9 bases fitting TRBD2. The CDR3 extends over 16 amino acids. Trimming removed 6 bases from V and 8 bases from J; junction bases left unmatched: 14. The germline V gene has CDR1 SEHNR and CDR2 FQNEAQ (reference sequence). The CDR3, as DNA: TGTGCCAGCAGTGGACGTGAAGCGGGAGGACGCCATGAGCAGTTCTTC. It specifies CASSGREAGGRHEQFF.

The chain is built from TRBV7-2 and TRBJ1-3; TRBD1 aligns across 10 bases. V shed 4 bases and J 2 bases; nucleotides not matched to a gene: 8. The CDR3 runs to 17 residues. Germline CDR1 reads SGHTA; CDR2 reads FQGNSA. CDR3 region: CASSSWPGTGAGNTIYF. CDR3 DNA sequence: TGTGCCAGCAGCTCGTGGCCCGGGACAGGGGCTGGAAACACCATATATTTT.